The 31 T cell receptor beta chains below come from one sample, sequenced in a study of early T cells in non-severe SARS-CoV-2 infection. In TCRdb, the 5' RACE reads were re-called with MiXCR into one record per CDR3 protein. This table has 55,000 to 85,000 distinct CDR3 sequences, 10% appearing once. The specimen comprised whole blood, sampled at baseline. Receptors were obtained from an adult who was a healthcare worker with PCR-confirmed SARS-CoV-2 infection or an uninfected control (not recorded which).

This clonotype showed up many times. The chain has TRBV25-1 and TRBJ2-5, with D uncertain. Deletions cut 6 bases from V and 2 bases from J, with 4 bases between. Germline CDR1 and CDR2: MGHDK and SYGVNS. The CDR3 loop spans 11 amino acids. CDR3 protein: CASRLQETQYF. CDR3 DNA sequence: TGTGCCAGCAGACTACAAGAGACCCAGTACTTC.

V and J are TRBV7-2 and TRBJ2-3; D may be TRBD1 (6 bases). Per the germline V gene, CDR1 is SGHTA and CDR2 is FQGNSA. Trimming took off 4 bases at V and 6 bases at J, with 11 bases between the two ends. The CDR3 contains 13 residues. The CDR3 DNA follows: TGTGCCAGCAGCTACCGACAGGTTGATACGCAGTATTTT. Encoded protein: CASSYRQVDTQYF.

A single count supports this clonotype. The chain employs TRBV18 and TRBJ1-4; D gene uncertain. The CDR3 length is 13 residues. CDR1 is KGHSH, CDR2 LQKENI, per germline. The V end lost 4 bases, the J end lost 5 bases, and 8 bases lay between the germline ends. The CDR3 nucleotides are TGTGCCAGCTCACGGGCTGAAAATGAAAAACTGTTTTTT. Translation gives CASSRAENEKLFF.

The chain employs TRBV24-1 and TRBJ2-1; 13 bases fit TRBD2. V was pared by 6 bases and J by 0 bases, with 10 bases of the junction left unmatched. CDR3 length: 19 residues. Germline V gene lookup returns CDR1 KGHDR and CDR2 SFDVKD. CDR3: CATSRGGLAGFSSYNEQFF. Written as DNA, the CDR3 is TGTGCCACCAGTCGGGGGGGACTAGCGGGATTCAGCTCCTACAATGAGCAGTTCTTC.

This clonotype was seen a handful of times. The CDR3 nucleotides are TGTGCCAGCAGTGTCCGGTCATCCAACTATGGCTACACCTTC. This encodes CASSVRSSNYGYTF. The rearrangement uses TRBV12-3 or TRBV12-4 and TRBJ1-2, with D unclear. Between the trimmed V and J ends, which lost 5 bases and 2 bases, there was a span of 12 bases. The CDR3 has 14 residues.

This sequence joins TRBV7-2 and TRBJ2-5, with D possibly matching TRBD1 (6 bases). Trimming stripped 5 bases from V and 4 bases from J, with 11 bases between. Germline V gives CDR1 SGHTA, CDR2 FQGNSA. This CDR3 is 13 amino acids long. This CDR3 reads CASSTNRVETQYF. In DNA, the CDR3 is TGTGCCAGCAGCACAAACAGGGTAGAGACCCAGTACTTC.

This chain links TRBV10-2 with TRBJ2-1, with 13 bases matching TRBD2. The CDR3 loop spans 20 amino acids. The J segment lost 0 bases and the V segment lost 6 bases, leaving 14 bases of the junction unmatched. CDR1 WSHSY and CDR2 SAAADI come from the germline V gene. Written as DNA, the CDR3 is TGCGCCAGCAGAGAAAGACCGGGACTAGCGGGATCGAGCTCCTACAATGAGCAGTTCTTC. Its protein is CASRERPGLAGSSSYNEQFF.

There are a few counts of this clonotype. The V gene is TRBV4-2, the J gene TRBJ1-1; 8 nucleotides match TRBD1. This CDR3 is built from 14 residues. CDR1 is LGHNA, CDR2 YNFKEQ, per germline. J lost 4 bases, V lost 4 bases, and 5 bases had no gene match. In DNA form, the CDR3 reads TGTGCCAGCAGCCGAACCGACAGGGGCACTGAAGCTTTCTTT. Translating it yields CASSRTDRGTEAFF.

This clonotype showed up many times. CDR3: CASSQLAGGHATDTQYF. The CDR3 region has the DNA TGTGCCAGCAGTCAACTAGCGGGAGGACACGCTACAGATACGCAGTATTTT. The chain combines TRBV2 with TRBJ2-3; 12 positions agree with TRBD2. The CDR3 totals 17 residues. Germline CDR1 and CDR2: SNHLY and FYNNEI. V lost 5 bases, J lost 3 bases, and 9 bases stayed unmatched.

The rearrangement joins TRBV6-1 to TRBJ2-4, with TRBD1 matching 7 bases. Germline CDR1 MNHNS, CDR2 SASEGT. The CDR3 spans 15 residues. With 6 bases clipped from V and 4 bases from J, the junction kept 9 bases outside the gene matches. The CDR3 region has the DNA TGTGCCAGCAGCCCGAATCAGGGACAGAAAAACATTCAGTACTTC. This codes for CASSPNQGQKNIQYF.

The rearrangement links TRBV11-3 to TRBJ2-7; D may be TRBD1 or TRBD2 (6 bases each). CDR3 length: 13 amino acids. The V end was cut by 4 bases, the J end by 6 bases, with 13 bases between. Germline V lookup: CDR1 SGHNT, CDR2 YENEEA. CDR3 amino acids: CASSSYGGGEQYF. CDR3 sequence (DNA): TGTGCCAGCAGCTCTTACGGGGGCGGCGAGCAGTACTTC.

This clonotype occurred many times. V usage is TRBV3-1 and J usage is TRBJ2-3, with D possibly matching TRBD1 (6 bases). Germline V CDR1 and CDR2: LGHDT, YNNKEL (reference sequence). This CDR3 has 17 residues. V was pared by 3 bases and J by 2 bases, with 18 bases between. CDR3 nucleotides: TGTGCCAGCAGCCACCCTCCGACAGGCAAAGTCACAGATACGCAGTATTTT. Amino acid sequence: CASSHPPTGKVTDTQYF.

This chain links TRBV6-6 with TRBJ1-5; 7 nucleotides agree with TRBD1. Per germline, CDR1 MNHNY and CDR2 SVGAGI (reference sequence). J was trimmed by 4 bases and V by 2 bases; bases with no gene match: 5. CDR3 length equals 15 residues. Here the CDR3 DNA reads TGTGCCAGCAGTTACCCCGGGACAGCTAATCAGCCCCAGCATTTT. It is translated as CASSYPGTANQPQHF.

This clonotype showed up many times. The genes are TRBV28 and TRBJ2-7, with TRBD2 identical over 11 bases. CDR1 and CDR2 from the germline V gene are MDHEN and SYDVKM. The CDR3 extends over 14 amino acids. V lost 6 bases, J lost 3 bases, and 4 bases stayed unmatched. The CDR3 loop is CASSRTSGSYEQYF. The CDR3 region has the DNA TGTGCCAGCAGCCGCACTAGCGGGAGCTACGAGCAGTACTTC.

The CDR3 DNA reads TGTGCCAGCAGTTACTCGTCCGGACAGGGGGTTAGCAATCAGCCCCAGCATTTT. It specifies CASSYSSGQGVSNQPQHF. This chain uses TRBV6-2 or TRBV6-3 with TRBJ1-5, with 10 bases that match TRBD1. The CDR3 sequence is 18 residues long. V trimming: 0 bases; J trimming: 0 bases; junction bases outside the gene matches: 5. The germline gives CDR1 MNHEY, CDR2 SVGEGT.

CDR3 sequence (DNA): TGCGCCAGCAAACAGGGCAGCTCCTACGAGCAGTACTTC. Encoded protein: CASKQGSSYEQYF. J is TRBJ2-7 and V is TRBV5-1; tentatively, D is TRBD1 (6 bases). Germline V gene sequence: CDR1 SGHRS, CDR2 YFSETQ. Trimming cost V 6 bases and J 0 bases, with 10 bases left between them. The CDR3 is 13 amino acids.

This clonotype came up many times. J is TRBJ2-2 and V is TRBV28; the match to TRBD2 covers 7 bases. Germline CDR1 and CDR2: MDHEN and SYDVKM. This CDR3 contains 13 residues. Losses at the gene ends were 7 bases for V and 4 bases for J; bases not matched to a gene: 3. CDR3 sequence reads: CASKTGGTGELFF. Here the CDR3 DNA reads TGTGCCAGCAAGACGGGAGGCACCGGGGAGCTGTTTTTT.

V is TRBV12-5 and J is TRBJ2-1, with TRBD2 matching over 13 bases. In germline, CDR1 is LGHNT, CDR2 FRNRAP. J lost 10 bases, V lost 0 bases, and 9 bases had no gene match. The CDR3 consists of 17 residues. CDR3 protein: CASGLVRTSGSPNEQFF. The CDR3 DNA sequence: TGTGCTAGTGGTTTGGTCCGGACTAGCGGGAGTCCCAACGAGCAGTTCTTC.

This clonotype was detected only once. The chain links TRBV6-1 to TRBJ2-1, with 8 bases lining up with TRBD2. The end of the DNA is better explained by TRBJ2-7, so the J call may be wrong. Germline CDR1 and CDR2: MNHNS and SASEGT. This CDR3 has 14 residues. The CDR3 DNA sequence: TGTGCCAGCGGGGAGCGGGGGTCCTACAATGAGCAGTACTTC. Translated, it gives CASGERGSYNEQYF.

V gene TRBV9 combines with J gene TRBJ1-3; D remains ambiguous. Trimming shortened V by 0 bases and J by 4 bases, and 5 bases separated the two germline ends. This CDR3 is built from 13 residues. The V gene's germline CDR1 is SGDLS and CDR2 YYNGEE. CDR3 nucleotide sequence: TGTGCCAGCAGCGTAGGATCCGGAAACACCATATATTTT. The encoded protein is CASSVGSGNTIYF.

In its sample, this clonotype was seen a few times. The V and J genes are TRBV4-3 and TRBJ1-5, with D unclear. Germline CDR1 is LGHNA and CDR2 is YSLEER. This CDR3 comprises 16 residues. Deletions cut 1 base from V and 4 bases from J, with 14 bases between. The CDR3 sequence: CASSQGHGRSNQPQHF. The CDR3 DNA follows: TGCGCCAGCAGCCAAGGTCACGGGAGATCGAATCAGCCCCAGCATTTT.

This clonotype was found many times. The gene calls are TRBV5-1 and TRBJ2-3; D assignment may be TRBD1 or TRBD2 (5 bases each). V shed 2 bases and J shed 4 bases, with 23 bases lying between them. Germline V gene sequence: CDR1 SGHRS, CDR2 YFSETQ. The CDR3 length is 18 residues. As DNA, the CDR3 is TGCGCCAGCAGCTTCGTCTCTAAGACGGGACGGGGCGCAGATACGCAGTATTTT. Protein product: CASSFVSKTGRGADTQYF. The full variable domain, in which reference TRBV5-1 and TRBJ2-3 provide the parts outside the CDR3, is KAGVTQTPRYLIKTRGQQVTLSCSPISGHRSVSWYQQTPGQGLQFLFEYFSETQRNKGNFPGRFSGRQFSNSRSEMNVSTLELGDSALYLCASSFVSKTGRGADTQYFGPGTRLTVL.

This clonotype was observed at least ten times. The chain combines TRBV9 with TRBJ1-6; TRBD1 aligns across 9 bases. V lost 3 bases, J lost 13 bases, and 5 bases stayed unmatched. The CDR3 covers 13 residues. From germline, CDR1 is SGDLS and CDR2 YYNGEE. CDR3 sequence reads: CASSAGQGSPLHF. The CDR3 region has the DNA TGTGCCAGCAGCGCCGGACAGGGGAGTCCCCTCCACTTT.

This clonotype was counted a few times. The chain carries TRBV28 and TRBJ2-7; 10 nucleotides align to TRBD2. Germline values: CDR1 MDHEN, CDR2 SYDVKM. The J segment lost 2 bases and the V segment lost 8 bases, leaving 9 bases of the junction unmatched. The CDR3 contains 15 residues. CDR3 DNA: TGTGCCAGCGCCGCTCTAGCGGGAGACCCCTACGAGCAGTACTTC. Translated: CASAALAGDPYEQYF.

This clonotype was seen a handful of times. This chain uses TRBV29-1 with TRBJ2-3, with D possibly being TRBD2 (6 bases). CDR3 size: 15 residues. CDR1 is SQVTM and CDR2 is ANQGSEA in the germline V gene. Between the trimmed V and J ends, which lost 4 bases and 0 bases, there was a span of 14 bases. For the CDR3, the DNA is TGCAGCGTTGTAGCTAGCGCCTCTAGCACAGATACGCAGTATTTT. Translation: CSVVASASSTDTQYF.

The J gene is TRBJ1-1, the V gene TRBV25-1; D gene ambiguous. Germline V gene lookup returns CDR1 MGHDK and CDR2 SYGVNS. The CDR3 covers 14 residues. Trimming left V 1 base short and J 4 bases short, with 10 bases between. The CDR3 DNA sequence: TGTGCCAGCAGTGAATCAGCGGGTATCACTGAAGCTTTCTTT. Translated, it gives CASSESAGITEAFF.

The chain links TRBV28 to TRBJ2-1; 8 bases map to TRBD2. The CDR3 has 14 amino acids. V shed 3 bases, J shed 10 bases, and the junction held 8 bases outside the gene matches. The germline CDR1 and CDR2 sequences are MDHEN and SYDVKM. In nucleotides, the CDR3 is TGTGCCAGCAGTTTTCAGGCGGGAGGATACGAGCAGTTCTTC. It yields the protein CASSFQAGGYEQFF.

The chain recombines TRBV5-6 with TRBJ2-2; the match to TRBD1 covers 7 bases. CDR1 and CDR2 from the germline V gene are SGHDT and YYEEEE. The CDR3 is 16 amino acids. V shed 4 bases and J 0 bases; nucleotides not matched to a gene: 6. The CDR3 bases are TGTGCCAGCAGCCGAGGGGGCAGATCGAACACCGGGGAGCTGTTTTTT. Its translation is CASSRGGRSNTGELFF. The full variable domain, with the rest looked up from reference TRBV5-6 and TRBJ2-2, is DAGVTQSPTHLIKTRGQQVTLRCSPKSGHDTVSWYQQALGQGPQFIFQYYEEEERQRGNFPDRFSGHQFPNYSSELNVNALLLGDSALYLCASSRGGRSNTGELFFGEGSRLTVL.

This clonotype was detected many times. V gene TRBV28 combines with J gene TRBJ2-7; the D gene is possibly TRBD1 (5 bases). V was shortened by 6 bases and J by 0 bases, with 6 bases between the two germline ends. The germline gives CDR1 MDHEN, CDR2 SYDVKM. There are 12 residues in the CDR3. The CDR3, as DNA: TGTGCCAGCAGACAGGACTCCTACGAGCAGTACTTC. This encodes CASRQDSYEQYF.

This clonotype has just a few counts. As DNA, the CDR3 is TGCAGTGTCCCACCGGGATTATCAATCTACGAGCAGTACTTC. Translating gives CSVPPGLSIYEQYF. V usage is TRBV20-1 and J usage is TRBJ2-7, with D possibly matching TRBD2 (5 bases). This CDR3 region has 14 residues. CDR1 and CDR2 from the germline V gene are DFQATT and SNEGSKA (reference sequence). V was trimmed by 7 bases and J by 3 bases, leaving 19 bases between them.

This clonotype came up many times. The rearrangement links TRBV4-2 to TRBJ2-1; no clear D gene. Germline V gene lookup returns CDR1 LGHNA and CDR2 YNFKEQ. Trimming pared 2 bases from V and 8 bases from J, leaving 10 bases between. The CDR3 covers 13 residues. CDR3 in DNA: TGTGCCAGCAGCCAACAGGAGTGGGATGAGCAGTTCTTC. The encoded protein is CASSQQEWDEQFF.